This T cell receptor (beta chain) was captured by sequencing in a study of blood T cells in healthy people across ages. V was clipped by 5 bases and J by 5 bases, with 12 bases between them. The length of the CDR3 is 14 residues. Germline V lookup: CDR1 MNHEY, CDR2 SVGEGT. Using a J-beta primer mix together with a sample-barcoded 5' primer, a second PCR was run for about 6 to 12 cycles. The template-switch adaptor was a 5' adaptor with 12 random nucleotides. It tagged each cDNA molecule. TCRdb re-called the 5' RACE reads through MiXCR, storing one row per CDR3 protein. Here the sample spans about 1.1 million distinct CDR3 sequences, more than 30% being singletons.

The chain combines TRBV6-2 or TRBV6-3 with TRBJ2-2, with D hard to call. The sample taken for sequencing was blood. The receptor was isolated from a man younger than 30 in good health. This chain's CDR3 is CASSQVGRTGELFF. In DNA form, the CDR3 reads TGTGCCAGCAGTCAGGTCGGGCGGACCGGGGAGCTGTTTTTT.